The 28 T cell receptor beta chains reported below all come from one sample, sequenced in a study of T cell repertoires in cytomegalovirus infection. TCRdb re-called the reads with MiXCR, one entry per CDR3 protein. The sample has 250,000 or so distinct CDR3 sequences, more than 15% seen once. Material for sequencing was CD8+ T cells from PBMCs. These receptors originate from a human donor in good health (CMV status not recorded). Some clones in this sample may be carry-over from other donors' samples.

This clonotype was observed many times. The rearrangement links TRBV7-8 to TRBJ1-3; 9 bases align to TRBD1. The CDR3 consists of 17 residues. Germline CDR1 SGHVS, CDR2 FQNEAQ. Trimming took 5 bases from V and 4 from J; bases not matched to a gene: 12. The CDR3 DNA is TGTGCCAGCAGCGTGGACCCCGGGACAGGGCCAGGAAACACCATATATTTT. Protein product: CASSVDPGTGPGNTIYF.

Ten or more counts support this clonotype. The chain joins TRBV12-3 or TRBV12-4 to TRBJ1-3; D ambiguous. V lost 5 bases and J lost 0, with 17 bases in between. The CDR3 has 17 amino acids. The CDR3 DNA sequence: TGTGCCAGCAGTCCCGACATCACAAGCAGCTCTGGAAACACCATATATTTT. Protein product: CASSPDITSSSGNTIYF.

The chain employs TRBV20-1 and TRBJ2-7; TRBD1 matches 7 bases. The germline V gene encodes CDR1 DFQATT and CDR2 SNEGSKA (reference sequence). The J segment lost 7 bases and the V segment lost 4 bases, leaving 10 bases of the junction unmatched. This CDR3 region has 13 residues. The CDR3 coding sequence is TGCAGTGCTATGAACCGACAGGGAAGAGAGCAGTACTTC. Protein product: CSAMNRQGREQYF.

This clonotype was recorded at least ten times. The V and J genes are TRBV11-2 and TRBJ2-3; TRBD2 might be the D (5 bases). This CDR3 spans 16 amino acids. V was cut by 5 bases and J by 0 bases, with 15 bases left in between. CDR1 and CDR2 from the germline V gene are SGHAT and FQNNGV. The CDR3 coding sequence is TGTGCCAGCAGCCGCATACCTGAGGGTAGCACAGATACGCAGTATTTT. Its translation: CASSRIPEGSTDTQYF.

The chain recombines TRBV12-5 with TRBJ1-2; no clear D gene. In germline, CDR1 is LGHNT, CDR2 FRNRAP. V dropped 6 bases and J dropped 4 bases, with 15 bases sitting between them. The CDR3 has 14 residues. The CDR3 bases are TGTGCTAGTGGGCAGGAAATCGAGGTCTATGGCTACACCTTC. It encodes CASGQEIEVYGYTF. The whole variable domain, remainder taken from reference TRBV12-5 and TRBJ1-2, is DARVTQTPRHKVTEMGQEVTMRCQPILGHNTVFWYRQTMMQGLELLAYFRNRAPLDDSGMPKDRFSAEMPDATLATLKIQPSEPRDSAVYFCASGQEIEVYGYTFGSGTRLTVV.

Many counts were recorded for this clonotype. The chain has TRBV27 and TRBJ2-1, with 7 bases identical to TRBD2. This CDR3 spans 15 amino acids. CDR1 is MNHEY and CDR2 is SMNVEV in the germline V gene (reference sequence). V lost 0 bases, J lost 7 bases, and 6 bases stayed unmatched. In DNA, the CDR3 is TGTGCCAGCAGTTTATCGGGCGGGGGACGTAATGAGCAGTTCTTC. It specifies CASSLSGGGRNEQFF.

This chain joins TRBV9 and TRBJ2-7; the match to TRBD2 covers 12 bases. CDR3 length: 15 residues. Germline lookup yields CDR1 SGDLS and CDR2 YYNGEE. V shed 2 bases and J 3 bases; nucleotides not matched to a gene: 3. The CDR3: CASSVGTSGYYEQYF. The CDR3 nucleotides are TGTGCCAGCAGCGTGGGGACTAGCGGGTACTACGAGCAGTACTTC.

The CDR3 sequence: CASLDPGAEAFF. CDR3 bases: TGTGCCAGCTTGGACCCTGGGGCTGAAGCTTTCTTT. The V gene is TRBV2, the J gene TRBJ1-1; no clear D gene. Trimming cost V 8 bases and J 6 bases, with 13 bases left between them. Per germline, CDR1 SNHLY and CDR2 FYNNEI. The CDR3 contains 12 residues. The variable domain in full, with the rest retrieved from reference TRBV2 and TRBJ1-1, is EPEVTQTPSHQVTQMGQEVILRCVPISNHLYFYWYRQILGQKVEFLVSFYNNEISEKSEIFDDQFSVERPDGSNFTLKIRSTKLEDSAMYFCASLDPGAEAFFGQGTRLTVV.

This clonotype was seen ten or more times. This sequence joins TRBV7-9 and TRBJ1-1; D is possibly TRBD1 (6 bases). CDR3 length: 15 residues. Germline CDR1 reads SEHNR; CDR2 reads FQNEAQ (reference sequence). V shed 5 bases and J shed 1 base, with 14 bases lying between them. The CDR3 reads CASSPRTARNTEAFF. In DNA form, the CDR3 reads TGTGCCAGCAGCCCGCGGACAGCCCGGAACACTGAAGCTTTCTTT. The complete variable domain, with remaining parts taken from reference TRBV7-9 and TRBJ1-1, reads DTGVSQNPRHKITKRGQNVTFRCDPISEHNRLYWYRQTLGQGPEFLTYFQNEAQLEKSRLLSDRFSAERPKGSFSTLEIQRTEQGDSAMYLCASSPRTARNTEAFFGQGTRLTVV.

Of note for this clonotype: A much larger clone lies a single base off, so this may be a read error. The chain is built from TRBV12-3 or TRBV12-4 and TRBJ2-7; D is ambiguous. The V end lost 3 bases, the J end lost 5 bases, and 11 bases lay between the germline ends. The CDR3 has 13 residues. CDR3 sequence (DNA): TGTGCCAGCAGTTTCAAGGATAACGACGAGCAGTACTTC. It yields the protein CASSFKDNDEQYF.

This clonotype has a count of ten or more. The V gene is TRBV7-8, the J gene TRBJ1-6; possibly TRBD1 for D (5 bases). Trimming stripped 1 base from V and 7 bases from J, with 14 bases between. The V gene's germline CDR1 is SGHVS and CDR2 FQNEAQ. CDR3 length: 16 residues. The CDR3 is CASSLDEGWWNSPLHF. The DNA of the CDR3 is TGTGCCAGCAGCTTAGATGAGGGGTGGTGGAATTCACCCCTCCACTTT.

This clonotype was counted only a few times. CDR3 amino acids: CASSQEWGVDTGELFF. CDR3 sequence (DNA): TGCGCCAGCAGCCAAGAATGGGGGGTTGACACCGGGGAGCTGTTTTTT. The chain links TRBV4-1 to TRBJ2-2; possibly TRBD2 for D (6 bases). The CDR3 runs to 16 residues. CDR1 is MGHRA, CDR2 YSYEKL, per germline. V was trimmed by 0 bases and J by 3 bases, leaving 11 bases between them.

This clonotype was recorded a few times. The V call is TRBV6-8, the J call TRBJ1-1; a weak D match, TRBD1 (5 bases). Germline V gene data show CDR1 as MNHGY and CDR2 as SAAAGT. This CDR3 is 13 amino acids long. V gave up 5 bases and J gave up 4 bases, with 11 bases separating them. The CDR3 region is CASSARTLTEAFF. DNA for the CDR3: TGTGCCAGCAGTGCCCGGACACTCACTGAAGCTTTCTTT.

As to this clonotype: The junction does not match germline at one end; this may be a read error. This chain uses TRBV29-1 with TRBJ1-2, with TRBD1 as a possible D gene (6 bases). There are 13 residues in the CDR3. CDR1 and CDR2 (germline): SQVTM, ANQGSEA. CDR3 residues: CSVEFADRPSSGF. DNA for the CDR3: TGCAGCGTTGAATTTGCTGACAGGCCTTCCTCCGGCTTC.

This clonotype showed up just a few times. The CDR3 reads CASSSTIIRDRGSYEQYF. The DNA of the CDR3 is TGTGCCAGCAGCTCGACAATAATCCGGGACAGGGGGTCCTACGAGCAGTACTTC. V is TRBV5-6 and J is TRBJ2-7, with 11 positions matching TRBD1. The ends lost 3 bases at V and 1 base at J; junction bases unmatched: 12. Per germline, CDR1 SGHDT and CDR2 YYEEEE. The length of the CDR3 is 18 residues.

This clonotype was found a few times. The chain is built from TRBV7-2 and TRBJ1-1; 7 bases agree with TRBD1. With 3 bases clipped from V and 6 bases from J, the junction kept 10 bases outside the gene matches. CDR1 SGHTA and CDR2 FQGNSA come from the germline V gene. This CDR3 has 15 amino acids. The CDR3 region is CASSFGATGYAEAFF. The CDR3 bases are TGTGCCAGCAGCTTCGGAGCGACAGGGTACGCTGAAGCTTTCTTT.

The rearrangement uses TRBV7-9 and TRBJ2-7; tentatively, D is TRBD1 or TRBD2 (5 bases each). Germline-derived CDR1 and CDR2 are SEHNR and FQNEAQ (reference sequence). This CDR3 has 14 residues. Trimming pared 3 bases from V and 3 bases from J, leaving 12 bases between. The CDR3 DNA follows: TGTGCCAGCAGCTTGCCGGGGACCCACTACGAGCAGTACTTC. Its translation: CASSLPGTHYEQYF.

This chain links TRBV28 with TRBJ2-7; D remains ambiguous. V gave up 5 bases and J gave up 3 bases, with 17 bases separating them. Per germline, CDR1 MDHEN and CDR2 SYDVKM. The CDR3 consists of 15 residues. The CDR3 coding sequence is TGTGCCAGCAGTCTCCTTGGGCAGGATAGCTACGAGCAGTACTTC. It translates to CASSLLGQDSYEQYF.

In this sample, this clonotype turned up many times. The V gene is TRBV28, the J gene TRBJ2-1, with D hard to call. The CDR3 runs 13 residues. CDR1 and CDR2 (germline): MDHEN, SYDVKM. With 6 bases removed from V and 2 bases from J, the gap between germline ends came to 8 bases. CDR3: CASSDGPYNEQFF. CDR3 sequence (DNA): TGTGCCAGCAGCGACGGGCCCTACAATGAGCAGTTCTTC.

The CDR3 sequence is CASSVGVGMYDEQFF. The CDR3 region has the DNA TGTGCCAGCAGCGTAGGAGTAGGGATGTACGATGAGCAGTTCTTC. The chain couples TRBV9 to TRBJ2-1, with D unclear. The germline V and J ends were trimmed by 0 bases and 8 bases, with 15 bases remaining between them. The CDR3 has 15 residues. The germline gives CDR1 SGDLS, CDR2 YYNGEE. Supplemented by reference TRBV9 and TRBJ2-1, the full variable domain reads DSGVTQTPKHLITATGQRVTLRCSPRSGDLSVYWYQQSLDQGLQFLIQYYNGEERAKGNILERFSAQQFPDLHSELNLSSLELGDSALYFCASSVGVGMYDEQFFGPGTRLTVL.

This clonotype was found a few times. The chain carries TRBV28 and TRBJ1-2; D may be TRBD1 (5 bases). This CDR3 is 14 amino acids long. V lost 7 bases and J lost 8, with 20 bases in between. Looked up from germline, CDR1 is MDHEN and CDR2 is SYDVKM. The CDR3 reads CASTLGGGGKGYTF. CDR3 in DNA: TGTGCCAGCACCCTAGGTGGGGGGGGTAAGGGCTACACCTTC.

At least ten counts were recorded for this clonotype. The chain carries TRBV4-1 and TRBJ1-4; the D is unclear. Trimming took off 0 bases at V and 10 bases at J, with 18 bases between the two ends. The germline gives CDR1 MGHRA, CDR2 YSYEKL. This CDR3 contains 16 residues. The CDR3 DNA sequence: TGCGCCAGCAGCCAAGAGGAAAGGACCTCCGAGGGAAAACTGTTTTTT. This codes for CASSQEERTSEGKLFF.

The genes are TRBV19 and TRBJ1-2; possible D gene TRBD1, 6 bases. The CDR3 length is 16 residues. The germline CDR1 and CDR2 sequences are LNHDA and SQIVND (reference sequence). CDR3 sequence reads: CPSTRGQPPIWYGYTF. The CDR3 DNA reads as TGTCCGTCAACCCGCGGACAGCCGCCCATTTGGTATGGCTACACCTTC.

The rearrangement uses TRBV19 and TRBJ1-1, with a weak D call TRBD1 (6 bases). Germline loops: CDR1 LNHDA, CDR2 SQIVND (reference sequence). Trimming pared 4 bases from V and 3 bases from J, leaving 15 bases between. This CDR3 contains 15 residues. The chain's CDR3 is CASSTKGTPYTEAFF. CDR3 DNA: TGTGCCAGTAGTACCAAAGGGACACCCTACACTGAAGCTTTCTTT.

This clonotype was recorded a few times. The rearrangement joins TRBV7-3 to TRBJ2-3, with a possible D match to TRBD1 (7 bases). V lost 1 base and J lost 0, with 14 bases in between. Germline-derived CDR1 and CDR2 are SGHTA and FQGTGA. The CDR3 is 17 amino acids. CDR3 residues: CASSLRPRGVSTDTQYF. CDR3 DNA: TGTGCCAGCAGCTTAAGACCCAGGGGGGTCAGCACAGATACGCAGTATTTT.

This clonotype was counted at least ten times. The chain is built from TRBV6-1 and TRBJ1-1, with TRBD1 identical over 8 bases. The J segment lost 4 bases and the V segment lost 6 bases, leaving 1 base of the junction unmatched. The CDR3 extends over 12 amino acids. Per the germline V gene, CDR1 is MNHNS and CDR2 is SASEGT. The CDR3 coding sequence is TGTGCCAGCAGGACAGGGGTCACTGAAGCTTTCTTT. Its protein product is CASRTGVTEAFF.

This clonotype came up many times. This chain connects TRBV7-3 to TRBJ1-1; a possible D gene is TRBD1 (5 bases). Germline V CDR1 and CDR2: SGHTA, FQGTGA. This CDR3 is built from 16 residues. The V gene lost 5 bases and the J gene lost 1 base, with 17 bases spanning the gap. CDR3 bases: TGTGCCAGCAGCCTTTCACCGGGACCGCGGAACACTGAAGCTTTCTTT. Protein: CASSLSPGPRNTEAFF.

Ten or more counts support this clonotype. This chain connects TRBV7-8 to TRBJ2-3; TRBD2 matches at 9 bases. After removal of 5 bases from V and 3 bases from J, the junction contained 12 bases not matched to a gene. CDR3 length: 17 amino acids. From germline, CDR1 is SGHVS and CDR2 FQNEAQ. CDR3 region: CASSSPLSGGITDTQYF. CDR3 coding DNA: TGTGCCAGCAGCAGCCCACTCAGCGGGGGGATAACAGATACGCAGTATTTT.